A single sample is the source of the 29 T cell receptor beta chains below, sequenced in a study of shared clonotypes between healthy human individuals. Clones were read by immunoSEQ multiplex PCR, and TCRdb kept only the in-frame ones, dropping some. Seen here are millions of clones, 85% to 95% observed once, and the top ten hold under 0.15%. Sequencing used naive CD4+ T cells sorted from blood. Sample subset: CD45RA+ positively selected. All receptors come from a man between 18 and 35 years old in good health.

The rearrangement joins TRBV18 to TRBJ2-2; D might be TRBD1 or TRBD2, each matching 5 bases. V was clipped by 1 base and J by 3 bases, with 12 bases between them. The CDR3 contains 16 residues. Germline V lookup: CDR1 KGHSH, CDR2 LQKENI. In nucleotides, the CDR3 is TGTGCCAGCTCACCACTCGCAGGGAGCGACACCGGGGAGCTGTTTTTT. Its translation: CASSPLAGSDTGELFF. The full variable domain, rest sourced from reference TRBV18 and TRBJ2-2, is NAGVMQNPRHLVRRRGQEARLRCSPMKGHSHVYWYRQLPEEGLKFMVYLQKENIIDESGMPKERFSAEFPKEGPSILRIQQVVRGDSAAYFCASSPLAGSDTGELFFGEGSRLTVL.

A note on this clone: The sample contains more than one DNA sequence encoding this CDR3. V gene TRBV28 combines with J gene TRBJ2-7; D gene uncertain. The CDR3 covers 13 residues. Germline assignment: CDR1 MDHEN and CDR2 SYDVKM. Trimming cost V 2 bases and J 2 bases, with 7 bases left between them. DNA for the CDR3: TGTGCCAGCAGTTTAGGGCAGACCTACGAGCAGTACTTC. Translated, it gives CASSLGQTYEQYF.

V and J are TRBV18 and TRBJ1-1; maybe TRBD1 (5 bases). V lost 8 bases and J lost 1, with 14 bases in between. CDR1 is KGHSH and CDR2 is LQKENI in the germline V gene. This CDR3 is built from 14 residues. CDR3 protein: CASTPTTGNTEAFF. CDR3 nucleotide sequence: TGTGCCAGCACCCCGACAACAGGGAACACTGAAGCTTTCTTT.

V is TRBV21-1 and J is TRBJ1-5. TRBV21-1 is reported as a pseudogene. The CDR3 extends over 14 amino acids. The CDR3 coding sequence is TGTGCCAGCAGCAAGGGGGGCGGAGATCAGCCCCAGCATTTT. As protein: CASSKGGGDQPQHF.

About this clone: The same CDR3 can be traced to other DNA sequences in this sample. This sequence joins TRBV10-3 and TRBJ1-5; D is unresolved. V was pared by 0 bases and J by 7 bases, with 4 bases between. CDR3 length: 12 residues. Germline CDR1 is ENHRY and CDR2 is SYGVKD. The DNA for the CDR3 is TGTGCCATCAGTGAGTCTGGCCAGCCCCAGCATTTT. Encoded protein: CAISESGQPQHF.

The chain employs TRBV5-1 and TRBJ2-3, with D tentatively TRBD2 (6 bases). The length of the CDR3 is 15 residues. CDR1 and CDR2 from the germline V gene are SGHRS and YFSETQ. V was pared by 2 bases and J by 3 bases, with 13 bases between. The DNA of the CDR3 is TGCGCCAGCAGCTTAGACGGGGAGGTGACAGATACGCAGTATTTT. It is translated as CASSLDGEVTDTQYF.

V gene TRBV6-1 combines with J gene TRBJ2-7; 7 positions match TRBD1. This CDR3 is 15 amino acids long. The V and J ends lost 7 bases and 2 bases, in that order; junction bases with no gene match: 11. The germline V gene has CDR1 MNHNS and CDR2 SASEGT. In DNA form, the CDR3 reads TGTGCCAGCACTCAACCAAGACAGGGAACCTACGAGCAGTACTTC. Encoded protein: CASTQPRQGTYEQYF.

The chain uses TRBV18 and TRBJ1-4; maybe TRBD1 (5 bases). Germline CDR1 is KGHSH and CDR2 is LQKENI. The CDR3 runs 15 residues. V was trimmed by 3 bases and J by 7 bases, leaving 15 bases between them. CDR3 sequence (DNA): TGTGCCAGCTCACCCCGCGTAGGGGAAGGTGAAAAACTGTTTTTT. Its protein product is CASSPRVGEGEKLFF.

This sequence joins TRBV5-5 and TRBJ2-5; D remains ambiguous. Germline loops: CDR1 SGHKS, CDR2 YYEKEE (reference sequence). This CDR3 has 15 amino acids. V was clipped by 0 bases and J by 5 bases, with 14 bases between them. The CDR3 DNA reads TGTGCCAGCAGCTTGGCCATAACAACCGGGGAGACCCAGTACTTC. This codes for CASSLAITTGETQYF.

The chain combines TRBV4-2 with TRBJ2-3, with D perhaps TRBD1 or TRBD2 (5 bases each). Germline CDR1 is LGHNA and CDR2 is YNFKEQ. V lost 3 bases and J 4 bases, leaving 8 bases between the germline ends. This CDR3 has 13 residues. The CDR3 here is CASSQGVPDTQYF. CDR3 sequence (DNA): TGTGCCAGCAGCCAGGGGGTCCCAGATACGCAGTATTTT.

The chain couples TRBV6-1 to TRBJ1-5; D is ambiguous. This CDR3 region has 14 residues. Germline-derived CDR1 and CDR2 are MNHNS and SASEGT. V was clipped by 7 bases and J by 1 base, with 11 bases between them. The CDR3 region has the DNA TGTGCCAGCATCTTGTCCAGAAGCAATCAGCCCCAGCATTTT. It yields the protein CASILSRSNQPQHF.

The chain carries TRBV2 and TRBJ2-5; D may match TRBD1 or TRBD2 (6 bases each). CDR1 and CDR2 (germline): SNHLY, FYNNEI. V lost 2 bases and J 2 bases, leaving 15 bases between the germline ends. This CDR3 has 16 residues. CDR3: CASSESRGGGQETQYF. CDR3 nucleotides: TGTGCCAGCAGTGAATCTCGCGGAGGGGGACAAGAGACCCAGTACTTC. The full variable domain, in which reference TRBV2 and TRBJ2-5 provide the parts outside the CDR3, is EPEVTQTPSHQVTQMGQEVILRCVPISNHLYFYWYRQILGQKVEFLVSFYNNEISEKSEIFDDQFSVERPDGSNFTLKIRSTKLEDSAMYFCASSESRGGGQETQYFGPGTRLLVL.

CDR3 in DNA: TGTGCCAGCCTTAAGGCGGACAGGGGGAACACTGAAGCTTTCTTT. As protein: CASLKADRGNTEAFF. This chain connects TRBV7-9 to TRBJ1-1, with TRBD1 matching over 9 bases. In germline, CDR1 is SEHNR, CDR2 FQNEAQ (reference sequence). The V gene end was trimmed by 8 bases and the J gene end by 1 base; junction bases not matched to a gene: 8. The length of the CDR3 is 15 residues.

CDR3 sequence reads: CASSLAPGAANYGYTF. CDR3 nucleotides: TGTGCCAGCAGCTTAGCTCCAGGGGCCGCAAACTATGGCTACACCTTC. The chain combines TRBV7-8 with TRBJ1-2, with D possibly being TRBD1 (6 bases). CDR1 and CDR2 (germline): SGHVS, FQNEAQ. The CDR3 spans 16 residues. Trimming stripped 0 bases from V and 2 bases from J, with 13 bases between.

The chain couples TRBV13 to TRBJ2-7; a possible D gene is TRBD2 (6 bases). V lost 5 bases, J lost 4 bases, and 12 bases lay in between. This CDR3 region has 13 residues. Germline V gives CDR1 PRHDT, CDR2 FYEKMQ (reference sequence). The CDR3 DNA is TGTGCCAGCAGCCGGGAGAAGGGATACGAGCAGTACTTC. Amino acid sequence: CASSREKGYEQYF. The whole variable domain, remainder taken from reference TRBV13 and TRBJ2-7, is AAGVIQSPRHLIKEKRETATLKCYPIPRHDTVYWYQQGPGQDPQFLISFYEKMQSDKGSIPDRFSAQQFSDYHSELNMSSLELGDSALYFCASSREKGYEQYFGPGTRLTVT.

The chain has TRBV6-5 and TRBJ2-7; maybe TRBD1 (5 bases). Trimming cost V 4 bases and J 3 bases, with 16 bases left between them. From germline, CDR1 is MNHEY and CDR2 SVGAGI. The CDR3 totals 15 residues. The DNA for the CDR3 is TGTGCCAGCAGTTCCAGTTGGGGCGGTCTCTACGAGCAGTACTTC. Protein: CASSSSWGGLYEQYF.

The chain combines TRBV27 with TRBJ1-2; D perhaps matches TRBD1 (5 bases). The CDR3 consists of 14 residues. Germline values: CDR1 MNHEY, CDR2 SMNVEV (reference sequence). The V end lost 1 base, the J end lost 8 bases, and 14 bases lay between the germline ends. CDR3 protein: CASSLWSGRDGYTF. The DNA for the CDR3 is TGTGCCAGCAGTTTATGGAGCGGCAGGGACGGCTACACCTTC.

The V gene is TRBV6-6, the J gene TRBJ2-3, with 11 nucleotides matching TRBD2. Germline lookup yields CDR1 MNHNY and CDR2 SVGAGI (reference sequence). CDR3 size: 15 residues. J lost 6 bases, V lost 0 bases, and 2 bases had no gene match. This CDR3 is CASSYSTSGVDTQYF. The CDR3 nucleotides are TGTGCCAGCAGTTACTCGACTAGCGGGGTGGATACGCAGTATTTT.

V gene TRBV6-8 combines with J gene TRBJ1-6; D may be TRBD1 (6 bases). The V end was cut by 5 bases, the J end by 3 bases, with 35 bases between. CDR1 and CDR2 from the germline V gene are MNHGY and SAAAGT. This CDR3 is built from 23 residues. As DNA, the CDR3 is TGTGCCAGCAGTGCGGACAGATATCCTATTTTTCACCTCGGGTTCATCTATAATTCACCCCTCCACTTT. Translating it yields CASSADRYPIFHLGFIYNSPLHF.

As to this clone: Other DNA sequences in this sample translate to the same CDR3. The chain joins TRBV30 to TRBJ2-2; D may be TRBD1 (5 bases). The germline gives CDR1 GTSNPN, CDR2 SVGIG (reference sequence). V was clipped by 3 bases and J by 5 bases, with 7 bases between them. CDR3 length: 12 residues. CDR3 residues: CAWSQGTGELFF. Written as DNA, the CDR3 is TGTGCCTGGAGCCAGGGTACCGGGGAGCTGTTTTTT.

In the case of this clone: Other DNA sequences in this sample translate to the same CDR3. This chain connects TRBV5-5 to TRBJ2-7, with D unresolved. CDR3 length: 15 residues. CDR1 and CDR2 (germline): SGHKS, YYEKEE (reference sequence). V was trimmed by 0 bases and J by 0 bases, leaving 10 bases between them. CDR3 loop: CASSLGFLSSYEQYF. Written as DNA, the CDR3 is TGTGCCAGCAGCTTGGGGTTTTTGAGCTCCTACGAGCAGTACTTC.

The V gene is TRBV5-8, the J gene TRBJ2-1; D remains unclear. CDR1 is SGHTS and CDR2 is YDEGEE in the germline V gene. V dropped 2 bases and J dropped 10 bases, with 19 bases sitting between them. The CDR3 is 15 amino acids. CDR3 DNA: TGTGCCAGCAGCTTATGGGTAGGTCAACCGGACGAGCAGTTCTTC. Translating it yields CASSLWVGQPDEQFF.

In DNA form, the CDR3 reads TGTGCCAGCAGTTCCGCGATACTAGCCAAAAACATTCAGTACTTC. Its protein is CASSSAILAKNIQYF. The chain is built from TRBV11-2 and TRBJ2-4; D is uncertain. Deletions cut 6 bases from V and 0 bases from J, with 12 bases between. The CDR3 length is 15 residues. Per the germline V gene, CDR1 is SGHAT and CDR2 is FQNNGV.

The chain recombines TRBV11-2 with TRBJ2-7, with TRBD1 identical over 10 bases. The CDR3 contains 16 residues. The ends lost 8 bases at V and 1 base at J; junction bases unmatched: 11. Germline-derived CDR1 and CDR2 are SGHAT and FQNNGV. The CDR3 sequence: CASPLGTGARSYEQYF. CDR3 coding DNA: TGTGCCAGCCCCCTTGGGACAGGGGCGAGATCCTACGAGCAGTACTTC.

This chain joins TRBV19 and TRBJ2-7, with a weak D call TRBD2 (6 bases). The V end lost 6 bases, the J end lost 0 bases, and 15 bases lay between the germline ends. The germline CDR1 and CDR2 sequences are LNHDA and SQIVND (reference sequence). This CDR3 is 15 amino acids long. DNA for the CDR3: TGTGCCAGTAGGCCGACTAGAGGGAGCTCCTACGAGCAGTACTTC. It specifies CASRPTRGSSYEQYF.

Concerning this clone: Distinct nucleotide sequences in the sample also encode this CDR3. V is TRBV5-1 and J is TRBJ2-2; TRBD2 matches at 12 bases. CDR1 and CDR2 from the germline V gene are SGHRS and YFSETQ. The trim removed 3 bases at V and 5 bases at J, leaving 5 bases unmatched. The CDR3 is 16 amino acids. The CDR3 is CASSSGLAGNTGELFF. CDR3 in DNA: TGCGCCAGCAGCTCAGGACTAGCGGGGAATACCGGGGAGCTGTTTTTT.

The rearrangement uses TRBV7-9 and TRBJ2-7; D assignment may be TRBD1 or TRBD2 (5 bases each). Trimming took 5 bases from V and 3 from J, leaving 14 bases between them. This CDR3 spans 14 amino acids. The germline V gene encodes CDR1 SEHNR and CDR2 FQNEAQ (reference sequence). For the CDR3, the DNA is TGTGCCAGCAGCGATACGTGGGGGAACTACGAGCAGTACTTC. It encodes CASSDTWGNYEQYF.

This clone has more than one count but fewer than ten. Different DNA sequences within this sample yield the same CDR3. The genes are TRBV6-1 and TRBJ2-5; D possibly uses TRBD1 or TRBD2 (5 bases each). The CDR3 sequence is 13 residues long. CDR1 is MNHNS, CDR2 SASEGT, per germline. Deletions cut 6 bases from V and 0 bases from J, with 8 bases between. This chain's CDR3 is CASSGTYQETQYF. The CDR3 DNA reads TGTGCCAGCAGCGGGACGTACCAAGAGACCCAGTACTTC.

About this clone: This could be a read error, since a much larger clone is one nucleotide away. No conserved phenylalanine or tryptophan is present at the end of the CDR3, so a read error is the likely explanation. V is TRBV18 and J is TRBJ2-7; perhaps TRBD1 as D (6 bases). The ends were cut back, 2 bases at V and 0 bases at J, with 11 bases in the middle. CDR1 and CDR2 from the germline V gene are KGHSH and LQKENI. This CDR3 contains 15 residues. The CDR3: CASSPEQGSSYEQYL. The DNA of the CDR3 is TGTGCCAGCTCACCAGAGCAGGGGTCCTCCTACGAGCAGTACCTC.